The 8 T cell receptor beta chains below were found in one sample sequenced in a study of blood T cell repertoires in COVID-19. The assay was immunoSEQ multiplex PCR, and TCRdb's table has in-frame clones only and misses some. Of a few hundred thousand clones in the sample, 90% were seen once. The sequenced sample consisted of peripheral blood. These receptors all come from a woman in her 30s with COVID-19, enrolled during active disease.

This clone was found a few times. The J gene is TRBJ1-2, the V gene TRBV7-9, with D uncertain. The CDR3 has 12 residues. Trimming removed 8 bases from V and 8 bases from J, with 15 bases in between. Germline lookup yields CDR1 SEHNR and CDR2 FQNEAQ (reference sequence). The CDR3 coding sequence is TGTGCCAGCTATAGAGGAGGGTTCGGCTACACCTTC. Amino acid sequence: CASYRGGFGYTF.

This sequence joins TRBV20-1 and TRBJ2-1, with D hard to call. V lost 3 bases, J lost 7 bases, and 10 bases lay in between. This CDR3 is built from 12 residues. Looked up from germline, CDR1 is DFQATT and CDR2 is SNEGSKA (reference sequence). The CDR3 DNA follows: TGCAGTGCTAGTTTCTGGCGGAATGAGCAGTTCTTC. Translation gives CSASFWRNEQFF.

The chain employs TRBV11-2 and TRBJ1-2; 9 positions agree with TRBD1. The CDR3 length is 14 residues. V was clipped by 5 bases and J by 4 bases; unmatched bases: 5. The germline V gene encodes CDR1 SGHAT and CDR2 FQNNGV. CDR3 region: CASSPGTGIYGYTF. The DNA of the CDR3 is TGTGCCAGCAGCCCAGGGACAGGGATCTATGGCTACACCTTC. Combining the CDR3 with reference TRBV11-2 and TRBJ1-2 gives the whole variable domain EAGVAQSPRYKIIEKRQSVAFWCNPISGHATLYWYQQILGQGPKLLIQFQNNGVVDDSQLPKDRFSAERLKGVDSTLKIQPAKLEDSAVYLCASSPGTGIYGYTFGSGTRLTVV.

This sequence joins TRBV5-6 and TRBJ1-1, with a tentative D call TRBD1 (5 bases). V gave up 2 bases and J gave up 7 bases, with 18 bases separating them. Germline CDR1 is SGHDT and CDR2 is YYEEEE. The CDR3 consists of 15 residues. The CDR3 protein is CASSLDKRGMGEAFF. For the CDR3, the DNA is TGTGCCAGCAGCTTAGACAAGCGGGGGATGGGTGAAGCTTTCTTT. The variable domain in full, completed from reference TRBV5-6 and TRBJ1-1, reads DAGVTQSPTHLIKTRGQQVTLRCSPKSGHDTVSWYQQALGQGPQFIFQYYEEEERQRGNFPDRFSGHQFPNYSSELNVNALLLGDSALYLCASSLDKRGMGEAFFGQGTRLTVV.

The rearrangement uses TRBV7-2 and TRBJ2-5, with 16 bases that match TRBD2. There are 16 residues in the CDR3. The V segment lost 5 bases and the J segment 8 bases; nucleotides outside the gene matches: 8. Germline V gives CDR1 SGHTA, CDR2 FQGNSA. CDR3 amino acids: CASSQEGLAGGITQYF. The DNA for the CDR3 is TGTGCCAGCAGCCAAGAGGGACTAGCGGGAGGGATAACCCAGTACTTC.

The chain combines TRBV5-1 with TRBJ1-1; possibly TRBD1 for D (5 bases). Per the germline V gene, CDR1 is SGHRS and CDR2 is YFSETQ. The CDR3 runs 14 residues. V was trimmed by 4 bases and J by 1 base, leaving 11 bases between them. CDR3 bases: TGCGCCAGCAGCATCGAGACAGAGAACACTGAAGCTTTCTTT. It is translated as CASSIETENTEAFF.

V usage is TRBV5-1 and J usage is TRBJ1-1, with 10 bases identical to TRBD1. The junction had 9 bases not matched to a gene; V was cut back by 4 bases and J by 9 bases. Germline V gene sequence: CDR1 SGHRS, CDR2 YFSETQ. CDR3 length: 14 amino acids. For the CDR3, the DNA is TGCGCCAGCAGCGTTGGGACAGGGGCCCTCAAAGCTTTCTTT. The encoded protein is CASSVGTGALKAFF.

The rearrangement joins TRBV3-1 (or the pseudogene TRBV3-2) to TRBJ1-4; D unresolved. The germline V gene has CDR1 LGHDT and CDR2 YNNKEL (reference sequence). The CDR3 consists of 14 residues. With 1 base removed from V and 7 bases from J, the gap between germline ends came to 10 bases. As DNA, the CDR3 is TGTGCCAGCAGCCAAGTGCGAGCAGGTGAAAAACTGTTTTTT. Translating it yields CASSQVRAGEKLFF.